Shown below are 9 T cell receptor beta chains from a single sample sequenced in a study of blood T cell repertoires in COVID-19 (TCRdb year 2020). Library construction relied on the immunoSEQ multiplex PCR assay. TCRdb provides this immuneACCESS table in a form limited to in-frame rearrangements. Some clones are lacking; in checked studies, under half of them reflect an unresolved V gene, and why the rest are absent is not known. In this sample the table shows about 200,000 clones, approximately 89% of which occur a single time. The ten largest clones add up to roughly 4% of the sample. The sequenced sample consisted of PBMCs or T cells enriched from blood (not recorded which). The receptors stem from a woman aged 25 to 39 with acute COVID-19.

The table lists this clone with a count of one. The chain couples TRBV7-8 to TRBJ2-3; D not certain. This CDR3 has 16 amino acids. V was cut by 1 base and J by 0 bases, with 11 bases left in between. The V gene's germline CDR1 is SGHVS and CDR2 FQNEAQ. The CDR3 DNA reads TGTGCCAGCAGCTTAGTCATTGGGCAGAGCACAGATACGCAGTATTTT. This sequence encodes CASSLVIGQSTDTQYF. Using reference TRBV7-8 and TRBJ2-3 for the parts outside the CDR3, the full variable domain is GAGVSQSPRYKVAKRGQDVALRCDPISGHVSLFWYQQALGQGPEFLTYFQNEAQLDKSGLPSDRFFAERPEGSVSTLKIQRTQQEDSAVYLCASSLVIGQSTDTQYFGPGTRLTVL.

The chain uses TRBV27 and TRBJ2-1; 13 nucleotides agree with TRBD2. This CDR3 is built from 16 residues. In germline, CDR1 is MNHEY, CDR2 SMNVEV (reference sequence). Trimming at V came to 6 bases and at J to 8 bases, leaving 10 bases not matched to a gene. CDR3 residues: CASRPGLAGRWDEQFF. CDR3 in DNA: TGTGCCAGCAGGCCGGGACTAGCGGGGCGCTGGGATGAGCAGTTCTTC.

J is TRBJ2-3 and V is TRBV5-1, with 10 bases fitting TRBD2. CDR3 length: 16 amino acids. CDR1 and CDR2 (germline): SGHRS, YFSETQ. J lost 4 bases, V lost 0 bases, and 5 bases had no gene match. The CDR3 region is CASSLDSGGASDTQYF. CDR3 DNA: TGCGCCAGCAGCTTGGACAGCGGGGGGGCGTCAGATACGCAGTATTTT.

The chain uses TRBV7-2 and TRBJ2-7; 15 bases are shared with TRBD2. After removal of 5 bases from V and 7 bases from J, the junction contained 6 bases not matched to a gene. This CDR3 spans 15 amino acids. CDR1 and CDR2 from the germline V gene are SGHTA and FQGNSA. CDR3 protein: CASSPGLAGGEEQYF. The DNA for the CDR3 is TGTGCCAGCAGCCCGGGACTAGCGGGGGGTGAAGAGCAGTACTTC.

This chain uses TRBV10-3 with TRBJ2-5; 8 bases are a match to TRBD2. Per germline, CDR1 ENHRY and CDR2 SYGVKD. The CDR3 totals 13 residues. V shed 3 bases and J 5 bases; nucleotides not matched to a gene: 2. Here the CDR3 reads CAISDRGGETQYF. The CDR3 region has the DNA TGTGCCATCAGTGACCGGGGGGGGGAGACCCAGTACTTC.

The chain recombines TRBV19 with TRBJ1-5; D not certain. The germline gives CDR1 LNHDA, CDR2 SQIVND (reference sequence). The CDR3 runs 19 residues. The V end lost 7 bases, the J end lost 0 bases, and 25 bases lay between the germline ends. CDR3 in amino acids: CASTRSGSWDFYSNQPQHF. The CDR3 DNA follows: TGTGCCAGTACACGGAGCGGTTCTTGGGATTTTTATAGCAATCAGCCCCAGCATTTT. The full variable domain, with the rest looked up from reference TRBV19 and TRBJ1-5, is DGGITQSPKYLFRKEGQNVTLSCEQNLNHDAMYWYRQDPGQGLRLIYYSQIVNDFQKGDIAEGYSVSREKKESFPLTVTSAQKNPTAFYLCASTRSGSWDFYSNQPQHFGDGTRLSIL.

The rearrangement joins TRBV6-2 or TRBV6-3 to TRBJ1-2, with a tentative D call TRBD1 (6 bases). V was clipped by 2 bases and J by 6 bases, with 10 bases between them. This CDR3 is 13 amino acids long. Germline loops: CDR1 MNHEY, CDR2 SVGEGT. The CDR3 reads CASSYRGIDGYTF. The DNA of the CDR3 is TGTGCCAGCAGTTACAGGGGGATCGATGGCTACACCTTC.

The genes are TRBV2 and TRBJ1-6, with D uncertain. CDR1 SNHLY and CDR2 FYNNEI come from the germline V gene. There are 15 residues in the CDR3. The V and J ends lost 3 bases and 0 bases respectively, with 6 bases between them. Here the CDR3 DNA reads TGTGCCAGCAGTGAGAAGAGCTCCTATAATTCACCCCTCCACTTT. Residues: CASSEKSSYNSPLHF.

The V gene is TRBV6-5, the J gene TRBJ2-7, with TRBD1 matching 7 bases. CDR3 length equals 14 residues. V lost 7 bases, J lost 3 bases, and 9 bases stayed unmatched. Germline V gene lookup returns CDR1 MNHEY and CDR2 SVGAGI. The CDR3 loop is CASNLDRVNYEQYF. As DNA, the CDR3 is TGTGCCAGCAACCTTGACAGGGTAAACTACGAGCAGTACTTC.